One and the same sample provided the 19 T cell receptor beta chains below, sequenced in a study of PD-1 blockade in classical Hodgkin lymphoma. Assay used: immunoSEQ multiplex PCR; TCRdb lists only in-frame clones, some missing. The profile shows roughly 9,300 clones, around 88% of them singletons. Specified time point: cycle 4 day 1 (C4D1), after around six weeks of nivolumab. Every patient relapsed after autologous stem cell transplantation, and brentuximab vedotin exposure varied. The sample was peripheral blood mononuclear cells (PBMCs), taken before the fourth cycle of nivolumab. These receptors were obtained from a human donor with classical Hodgkin lymphoma.

The chain is built from TRBV5-5 and TRBJ2-1; 10 positions match TRBD1. V gave up 4 bases and J gave up 8 bases; unmatched junction bases: 12. The CDR3 has 16 residues. The V gene's germline CDR1 is SGHKS and CDR2 YYEKEE (reference sequence). The CDR3 here is CASSRGTGAAGDEQFF. Here the CDR3 DNA reads TGTGCCAGCAGCCGCGGGACAGGGGCCGCTGGCGATGAGCAGTTCTTC.

V gene TRBV28 combines with J gene TRBJ1-3; D remains ambiguous. Germline values: CDR1 MDHEN, CDR2 SYDVKM. The length of the CDR3 is 14 residues. Trimming pared 8 bases from V and 0 bases from J, leaving 11 bases between. The CDR3 sequence is CASAAQVSGNTIYF. The CDR3 DNA reads as TGTGCCAGCGCCGCCCAAGTCTCTGGAAACACCATATATTTT.

This clone was seen more than once but under ten times. The J gene is TRBJ1-5, the V gene TRBV6-1, with D hard to call. CDR3 length: 13 residues. In germline, CDR1 is MNHNS, CDR2 SASEGT. V was shortened by 7 bases and J by 6 bases, with 13 bases between the two germline ends. The CDR3 region is CASTRALGQPQHF. The CDR3 DNA sequence: TGTGCCAGCACTCGGGCCTTGGGTCAGCCCCAGCATTTT.

V usage is TRBV7-9 and J usage is TRBJ1-2; D is possibly TRBD1 (5 bases). This CDR3 contains 12 residues. Trimming removed 11 bases at V and 3 bases at J, with 13 bases between. In germline, CDR1 is SEHNR, CDR2 FQNEAQ (reference sequence). This chain's CDR3 is CAFPGPYYGYTF. The CDR3 nucleotides read TGTGCCTTTCCGGGGCCTTACTATGGCTACACCTTC.

The J gene is TRBJ2-5, the V gene TRBV7-7; no clear D gene. This CDR3 is 16 amino acids long. Looked up from germline, CDR1 is SSHAT and CDR2 is FNYEAQ (reference sequence). Deletions cut 1 base from V and 0 bases from J, with 12 bases between. The CDR3 region has the DNA TGTGCCAGCAGCTTAGATAGTGGCAGACACCAAGAGACCCAGTACTTC. Protein: CASSLDSGRHQETQYF.

The J gene is TRBJ1-5, the V gene TRBV27, with D possibly TRBD1 on 6 matching bases. CDR3 length: 13 amino acids. Trimming cost V 2 bases and J 7 bases, with 9 bases left between them. The germline gives CDR1 MNHEY, CDR2 SMNVEV (reference sequence). DNA of the CDR3: TGTGCCAGCAGTTTAACAGGGAGCCAGCCCCAGCATTTT. This encodes CASSLTGSQPQHF.

The chain has TRBV5-8 and TRBJ1-5; no definite D call. The CDR3 runs 17 residues. V was trimmed by 5 bases and J by 6 bases, leaving 24 bases between them. Looked up from germline, CDR1 is SGHTS and CDR2 is YDEGEE. The CDR3 DNA follows: TGTGCCAGCAGTTTTACACGGACTGTCCGTGCGGGTCAGCCCCAGCATTTT. Protein product: CASSFTRTVRAGQPQHF.

The V call is TRBV27, the J call TRBJ1-5; D is ambiguous. Germline V CDR1 and CDR2: MNHEY, SMNVEV (reference sequence). The CDR3 length is 15 residues. Trimming took off 6 bases at V and 3 bases at J, with 15 bases between the two ends. CDR3: CASRLGGLDNQPQHF. The CDR3 nucleotides are TGTGCCAGCAGACTCGGCGGGCTGGACAATCAGCCCCAGCATTTT.

This clone was seen once. The chain carries TRBV27 and TRBJ2-1; D might be TRBD1 (6 bases). The V end was cut by 3 bases, the J end by 6 bases, with 12 bases between. In germline, CDR1 is MNHEY, CDR2 SMNVEV (reference sequence). The CDR3 runs 14 residues. The CDR3 region is CASSLRTEGNEQFF. The CDR3 bases are TGTGCCAGCAGTTTGCGGACAGAGGGCAATGAGCAGTTCTTC.

The chain joins TRBV19 to TRBJ2-7; 8 bases match TRBD2. CDR1 is LNHDA and CDR2 is SQIVND in the germline V gene (reference sequence). J was trimmed by 2 bases and V by 3 bases; bases with no gene match: 3. CDR3 length equals 14 residues. CDR3 amino acids: CASSITSGPYEQYF. The CDR3 DNA follows: TGTGCCAGTAGTATTACTAGCGGACCCTACGAGCAGTACTTC.

The rearrangement uses TRBV19 and TRBJ2-5, with 16 positions matching TRBD2. This CDR3 is built from 22 residues. The V gene end was trimmed by 5 bases and the J gene end by 0 bases; junction bases not matched to a gene: 18. Germline-derived CDR1 and CDR2 are LNHDA and SQIVND (reference sequence). CDR3 sequence: CASSVRSPGTSGRAWYQETQYF. In nucleotides, the CDR3 is TGTGCCAGTAGTGTACGGTCCCCCGGGACTAGCGGGAGGGCCTGGTACCAAGAGACCCAGTACTTC.

The chain combines TRBV7-6 with TRBJ2-3; 8 positions agree with TRBD2. Germline V gene lookup returns CDR1 SGHVS and CDR2 FNYEAQ. The CDR3 is 14 residues long. V shed 5 bases, J shed 4 bases, and the junction held 5 bases outside the gene matches. The CDR3 reads CASSRAGAADTQYF. For the CDR3, the DNA is TGTGCCAGCAGCAGAGCGGGAGCGGCAGATACGCAGTATTTT.

The V gene is TRBV14, the J gene TRBJ2-3; the D gene is possibly TRBD2 (8 bases). Germline loops: CDR1 SGHDN, CDR2 FVKESK. The CDR3 spans 19 residues. Trimming left V 2 bases short and J 0 bases short, with 21 bases between. CDR3 DNA: TGTGCCAGCAGCCAACGGGGACAGCCCGGGACTAGGAGCACAGATACGCAGTATTTT. Amino acids: CASSQRGQPGTRSTDTQYF.

The chain carries TRBV5-6 and TRBJ2-5, with 12 bases identical to TRBD1. Trimming at V came to 4 bases and at J to 5 bases, leaving 9 bases not matched to a gene. This CDR3 comprises 16 residues. CDR1 SGHDT and CDR2 YYEEEE come from the germline V gene. CDR3 in amino acids: CASSLPGTGGLETQYF. CDR3 DNA: TGTGCCAGCAGCCTTCCCGGGACAGGGGGCTTGGAGACCCAGTACTTC.

The V gene is TRBV10-2, the J gene TRBJ2-1, with a weak D call TRBD1 (7 bases). Trimming left V 10 bases short and J 5 bases short, with 15 bases between. The length of the CDR3 is 13 residues. Per germline, CDR1 WSHSY and CDR2 SAAADI. In DNA, the CDR3 is TGCGCCACCGGCGGGACAGTTGACAATGAGCAGTTCTTC. It translates to CATGGTVDNEQFF.

V usage is TRBV28 and J usage is TRBJ2-1; a weak D match, TRBD2 (7 bases). V gave up 4 bases and J gave up 1 base, with 14 bases separating them. Germline assignment: CDR1 MDHEN and CDR2 SYDVKM. CDR3 length: 16 residues. The CDR3 nucleotides are TGTGCCAGCAGTTCCCACGGGGGGCAGTCCTACAATGAGCAGTTCTTC. It specifies CASSSHGGQSYNEQFF.

This clone was found a few times. The J gene is TRBJ1-2, the V gene TRBV7-9, with unresolved D. V was clipped by 5 bases and J by 4 bases, with 8 bases between them. CDR3 length: 12 amino acids. Per the germline V gene, CDR1 is SEHNR and CDR2 is FQNEAQ (reference sequence). This CDR3 is CASSPSTYGYTF. DNA for the CDR3: TGTGCCAGCAGCCCTTCGACCTATGGCTACACCTTC.

The chain joins TRBV6-5 to TRBJ2-2, with D unresolved. V lost 4 bases to trimming and J lost 3 bases, with 6 bases between them. CDR3 length equals 13 residues. From germline, CDR1 is MNHEY and CDR2 SVGAGI. CDR3 amino acids: CASSFDYTGELFF. CDR3 DNA sequence: TGTGCCAGCAGTTTTGACTACACCGGGGAGCTGTTTTTT.

The V gene is TRBV7-2, the J gene TRBJ1-2; 7 nucleotides match TRBD1. Germline CDR1 is SGHTA and CDR2 is FQGNSA. The CDR3 totals 14 residues. J was trimmed by 4 bases and V by 4 bases; bases with no gene match: 6. Here the CDR3 reads CASSSPTGSYGYTF. The CDR3 bases are TGTGCCAGCAGCTCCCCGACAGGGAGCTATGGCTACACCTTC. The entire variable domain, with the rest obtained from reference TRBV7-2 and TRBJ1-2, is as follows: GAGVSQSPSNKVTEKGKDVELRCDPISGHTALYWYRQSLGQGLEFLIYFQGNSAPDKSGLPSDRFSAERTGGSVSTLTIQRTQQEDSAVYLCASSSPTGSYGYTFGSGTRLTVV.